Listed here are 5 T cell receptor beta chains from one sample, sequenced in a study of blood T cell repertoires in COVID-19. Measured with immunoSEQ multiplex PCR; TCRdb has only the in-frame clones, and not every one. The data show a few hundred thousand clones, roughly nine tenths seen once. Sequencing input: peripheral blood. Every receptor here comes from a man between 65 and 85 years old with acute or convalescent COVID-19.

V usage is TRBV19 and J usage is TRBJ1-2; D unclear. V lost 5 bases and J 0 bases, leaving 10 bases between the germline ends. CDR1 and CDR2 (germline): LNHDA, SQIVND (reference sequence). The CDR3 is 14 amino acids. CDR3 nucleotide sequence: TGTGCCAGTAGTGAAGGCAGCGCTAACTATGGCTACACCTTC. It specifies CASSEGSANYGYTF.

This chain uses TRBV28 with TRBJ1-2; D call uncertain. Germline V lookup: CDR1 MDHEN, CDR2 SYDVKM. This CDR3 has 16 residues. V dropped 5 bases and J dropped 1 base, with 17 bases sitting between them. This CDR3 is CASSPPPSGLNYGYTF. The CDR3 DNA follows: TGTGCCAGCAGTCCCCCTCCGAGTGGGCTTAACTATGGCTACACCTTC.

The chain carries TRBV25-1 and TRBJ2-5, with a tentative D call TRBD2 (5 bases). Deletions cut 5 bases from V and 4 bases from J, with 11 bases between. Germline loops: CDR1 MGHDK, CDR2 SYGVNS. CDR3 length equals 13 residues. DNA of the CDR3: TGTGCCAGCAGTTTCGGAGGAGGAGAGACCCAGTACTTC. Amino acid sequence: CASSFGGGETQYF.

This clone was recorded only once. Here the CDR3 DNA reads TGTGCCAGCAGCCGAGGGGGTATAGAGACCCAGTACTTC. Translation: CASSRGGIETQYF. This chain connects TRBV14 to TRBJ2-5; weak D call: TRBD1 (6 bases). Germline V lookup: CDR1 SGHDN, CDR2 FVKESK. The germline V and J ends were trimmed by 4 bases and 4 bases, with 10 bases remaining between them. This CDR3 contains 13 residues.

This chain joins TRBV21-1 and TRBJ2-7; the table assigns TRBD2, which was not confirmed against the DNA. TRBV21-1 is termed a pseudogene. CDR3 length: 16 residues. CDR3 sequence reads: CASSSRRAGDTYEQYF. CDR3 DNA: TGTGCCAGCAGCTCCCGCAGAGCGGGCGACACCTACGAGCAGTACTTC.